A selection of T cell receptor beta chains follows, all from one sample in a study of long-term antiretroviral therapy in people with HIV. Only in-frame clones appear in the TCRdb table, and some are missing; sequencing was by immunoSEQ multiplex PCR. The table lists about 21,000 clones, 76% of them singletons. The source material was unsorted PBMCs, sampled 0.5 years before starting antiretroviral therapy. The receptors derive from a man younger than 35 with HIV. The CDR3 runs from the conserved cysteine through the conserved F or W. Fields, in order: CDR3 protein, CDR3 DNA, D gene, V gene, clone size, J gene. The D gene is left open where the match is weak. Clone sizes are given selectively: once, few, many, or a class where the clone is expanded.

CDR3aa: CASSERAGTYNEQFF
CDR3nt: TGTGCCAGCAGTGAGAGGGCAGGGACCTACAATGAGCAGTTCTTC
d_gene: -
v_gene: TRBV6-4
abundance: few
j_gene: TRBJ2-1

CDR3aa: CASSQDRGINEKLFF
CDR3nt: TGCGCCAGCAGCCAAGATCGGGGGATTAATGAAAAACTGTTTTTT
d_gene: -
v_gene: TRBV4-3
abundance: once
j_gene: TRBJ1-4

CDR3aa: CSGGQGGYYGYTF
CDR3nt: TGCAGCGGGGGACAGGGGGGTTACTATGGCTACACCTTC
d_gene: TRBD1
v_gene: TRBV29-1
abundance: few
j_gene: TRBJ1-2

CDR3aa: CASSLGGAEAFF
CDR3nt: TGTGCCAGCAGCTTAGGAGGTGCTGAAGCTTTCTTT
d_gene: -
v_gene: TRBV7-2
abundance: -
j_gene: TRBJ1-1

CDR3aa: CSVESDYEQYF
CDR3nt: TGCAGCGTTGAGTCAGACTACGAGCAGTACTTC
d_gene: -
v_gene: TRBV29-1
abundance: few
j_gene: TRBJ2-7

CDR3aa: CASTSRQSVFGEQYF
CDR3nt: TGTGCCAGCACTTCCCGACAGTCGGTATTTGGCGAGCAGTACTTC
d_gene: -
v_gene: TRBV6-1
abundance: -
j_gene: TRBJ2-7

CDR3aa: CASSLGGRYRGGSPNEQFF
CDR3nt: TGTGCCAGCAGCTTAGGAGGCAGGTATAGAGGGGGTTCCCCTAATGAGCAGTTCTTC
d_gene: -
v_gene: TRBV7-9
abundance: -
j_gene: TRBJ2-1

CDR3aa: CASSLGAGGDNGYTF
CDR3nt: TGTGCCAGCAGCTTAGGGGCAGGGGGCGATAATGGCTACACCTTC
d_gene: TRBD1
v_gene: TRBV7-9
abundance: -
j_gene: TRBJ1-2

CDR3aa: CASSAGQLNYGYTF
CDR3nt: TGTGCCAGCAGTGCTGGACAGCTCAACTATGGCTACACCTTC
d_gene: -
v_gene: TRBV25-1
abundance: -
j_gene: TRBJ1-2

CDR3aa: CASSLGAGGPYNEQFF
CDR3nt: TGTGCCAGCAGCTTAGGCGCGGGAGGGCCTTACAATGAGCAGTTCTTC
d_gene: TRBD2
v_gene: TRBV7-2
abundance: once
j_gene: TRBJ2-1

CDR3aa: CAISESKGDTIYF
CDR3nt: TGTGCCATCAGTGAAAGTAAAGGAGACACCATATATTTT
d_gene: -
v_gene: TRBV10-3
abundance: -
j_gene: TRBJ1-3

CDR3aa: CASSLGQTDGELFF
CDR3nt: TGTGCCAGCAGCTTAGGACAGACGGACGGGGAGCTGTTTTTT
d_gene: -
v_gene: TRBV11-3
abundance: -
j_gene: TRBJ2-2

CDR3aa: CASRLTSGPISYEQYF
CDR3nt: TGTGCCAGCAGGCTGACTAGCGGCCCTATCTCCTACGAGCAGTACTTC
d_gene: TRBD2
v_gene: TRBV27
abundance: -
j_gene: TRBJ2-7

CDR3aa: CASSPTWRYEQYF
CDR3nt: TGCGCCAGCAGCCCAACGTGGCGCTACGAGCAGTACTTC
d_gene: -
v_gene: TRBV4-1
abundance: -
j_gene: TRBJ2-7

CDR3aa: CAIRDRGEWNEQFF
CDR3nt: TGTGCCATCAGGGACAGGGGGGAATGGAATGAGCAGTTCTTC
d_gene: TRBD1
v_gene: TRBV10-3
abundance: -
j_gene: TRBJ2-1

CDR3aa: CASSPGDQPQHF
CDR3nt: TGTGCCAGCAGCCCCGGAGATCAGCCCCAGCATTTT
d_gene: -
v_gene: TRBV7-8
abundance: -
j_gene: TRBJ1-5

CDR3aa: CASERGQGSSYEQYF
CDR3nt: TGTGCCAGCGAGCGGGGACAGGGGAGCTCCTACGAGCAGTACTTC
d_gene: TRBD1
v_gene: TRBV28
abundance: -
j_gene: TRBJ2-7

CDR3aa: CASSQTGGYEQYF
CDR3nt: TGTGCCAGCAGTCAGACAGGGGGCTACGAGCAGTACTTC
d_gene: TRBD1
v_gene: TRBV28
abundance: -
j_gene: TRBJ2-7

CDR3aa: CASRTGANIPGELFF
CDR3nt: TGTGCCAGCAGGACAGGGGCTAACATCCCCGGGGAGCTGTTTTTT
d_gene: TRBD1
v_gene: TRBV27
abundance: few
j_gene: TRBJ2-2

CDR3aa: CASSPLARTVTYEQYF
CDR3nt: TGTGCCAGCAGTCCCCTGGCTAGGACGGTTACCTACGAGCAGTACTTC
d_gene: -
v_gene: TRBV28
abundance: -
j_gene: TRBJ2-7

CDR3aa: CASSVGWVGTEAFF
CDR3nt: TGTGCCAGCAGCGTGGGGTGGGTAGGCACTGAAGCTTTCTTT
d_gene: -
v_gene: TRBV9
abundance: -
j_gene: TRBJ1-1

CDR3aa: CASSEGEVTWASYEQYF
CDR3nt: TGTGCCAGTAGTGAGGGCGAAGTCACCTGGGCCTCCTACGAGCAGTACTTC
d_gene: -
v_gene: TRBV19
abundance: -
j_gene: TRBJ2-7

CDR3aa: CASSPPRGGNQPQHF
CDR3nt: TGTGCCAGCAGCCCCCCTAGGGGGGGCAATCAGCCCCAGCATTTT
d_gene: -
v_gene: TRBV28
abundance: -
j_gene: TRBJ1-5

CDR3aa: CASSGDTTAGNLFF
CDR3nt: TGTGCCAGCAGCGGTGATACGACCGCGGGGAATCTGTTTTTT
d_gene: -
v_gene: TRBV9
abundance: medium-sized
j_gene: TRBJ2-2

CDR3aa: CASSMGSLNTEAFF
CDR3nt: TGTGCCAGTAGTATGGGCAGCCTGAACACTGAAGCTTTCTTT
d_gene: -
v_gene: TRBV19
abundance: -
j_gene: TRBJ1-1

CDR3aa: CASSLGGAASSLGANVLTF
CDR3nt: TGTGCCAGCAGTTTAGGCGGTGCAGCCTCCTCCCTTGGGGCCAACGTCCTGACTTTC
d_gene: -
v_gene: TRBV27
abundance: once
j_gene: TRBJ2-6

CDR3aa: CASSLEDSGTEAFF
CDR3nt: TGCGCCAGCAGCTTGGAGGATTCGGGCACTGAAGCTTTCTTT
d_gene: -
v_gene: TRBV5-1
abundance: -
j_gene: TRBJ1-1

CDR3aa: CASSQGHRLGQVYEQYF
CDR3nt: TGCGCCAGCAGCCAAGGGCATAGATTGGGACAGGTCTACGAGCAGTACTTC
d_gene: TRBD1
v_gene: TRBV4-1
abundance: -
j_gene: TRBJ2-7

CDR3aa: CASSPLRGEVYEQYF
CDR3nt: TGTGCCAGCAGTCCCCTCCGGGGCGAAGTCTACGAGCAGTACTTC
d_gene: -
v_gene: TRBV27
abundance: -
j_gene: TRBJ2-7

CDR3aa: CASSQRGVGPYEQYF
CDR3nt: TGTGCCAGCTCCCAACGGGGGGTAGGTCCCTACGAGCAGTACTTC
d_gene: TRBD2
v_gene: TRBV7-6
abundance: once
j_gene: TRBJ2-7

CDR3aa: CASSRGGRTQYF
CDR3nt: TGTGCCAGCAGCAGAGGGGGGCGGACCCAGTACTTC
d_gene: -
v_gene: TRBV11-3
abundance: -
j_gene: TRBJ2-5

CDR3aa: CASSKVGPSSYEQYF
CDR3nt: TGTGCCAGCAGCAAAGTTGGCCCCAGCTCCTACGAGCAGTACTTC
d_gene: -
v_gene: TRBV21-1
abundance: once
j_gene: TRBJ2-7

CDR3aa: CASSLMDTGEAFF
CDR3nt: TGTGCCAGCAGTTTAATGGATACAGGTGAAGCTTTCTTT
d_gene: -
v_gene: TRBV28
abundance: medium-sized
j_gene: TRBJ1-1

CDR3aa: CASSLDGTGNTEAFF
CDR3nt: TGTGCCAGCAGCTTAGATGGGACGGGGAACACTGAAGCTTTCTTT
d_gene: -
v_gene: TRBV7-9
abundance: medium-sized
j_gene: TRBJ1-1

CDR3aa: CASSSGMDRAYEQYF
CDR3nt: TGTGCCAGCAGTTCAGGAATGGACAGAGCTTACGAGCAGTACTTC
d_gene: -
v_gene: TRBV28
abundance: -
j_gene: TRBJ2-7

CDR3aa: CASSLMLAGGYNEQFF
CDR3nt: TGTGCCAGCAGCTTAATGTTAGCGGGAGGGTACAATGAGCAGTTCTTC
d_gene: TRBD2
v_gene: TRBV7-3
abundance: -
j_gene: TRBJ2-1

CDR3aa: CASSFPGGNYGYTF
CDR3nt: TGTGCCAGCAGTTTCCCCGGGGGGAACTATGGCTACACCTTC
d_gene: -
v_gene: TRBV28
abundance: -
j_gene: TRBJ1-2